This T cell receptor beta chain comes out of a study of OX40 agonist ivuxolimab in advanced cancers. No patient had autoimmune disease or received systemic immunosuppression. Germline V CDR1 and CDR2: SNHLY, FYNNEI. The CDR3 has 15 residues. Germline trimming cut 0 bases from V and 1 base from J; bases unmatched to any gene: 2. Findings and limits, study-wide: At doses 0.1 to 3.0 mg/kg, CD4+ and CD8+ clones expanded.

Data came from immunoSEQ multiplex PCR; TCRdb stores just in-frame clones and leaves some out. In the table there are tens of thousands of clones, 70% to 90% of which are singletons. Regarding this clone: Its antigen is as yet unknown. The sample has other DNA sequences that encode this CDR3 too.

This material consisted of CD4+ or CD8+ T cells sorted from blood, taken in a trial of the OX40 agonist ivuxolimab. The sequence was obtained from an adult with an advanced solid tumor such as melanoma, head and neck, liver or kidney cancer. V is TRBV2 and J is TRBJ1-1; 7 nucleotides align to TRBD1. The DNA of the CDR3 is TGTGCCAGCAGTGAAGCGACAGGGCGGAACACTGAAGCTTTCTTT. Protein: CASSEATGRNTEAFF. Filled out from reference TRBV2 and TRBJ1-1, the complete variable domain reads EPEVTQTPSHQVTQMGQEVILRCVPISNHLYFYWYRQILGQKVEFLVSFYNNEISEKSEIFDDQFSVERPDGSNFTLKIRSTKLEDSAMYFCASSEATGRNTEAFFGQGTRLTVV.